This T cell receptor beta chain was documented in a study of shared clonotypes between healthy human individuals. TCRdb's table, derived via immunoSEQ multiplex PCR, lists solely in-frame clones and lacks some. Among about 2,200,000 clones, around 93% were seen once, and the ten largest hold 1.5% to 2%. The CDR3 is made up of 14 amino acids. Germline V lookup: CDR1 SGHTS, CDR2 YDEGEE. Trimming pared 2 bases from V and 2 bases from J, leaving 11 bases between. Terminally differentiated effector memory CD45RA+ cells were excluded from the naive CD8 cells, which were CD45RO-negative and positively selected for CCR7.

Material for sequencing was naive CD8+ T cells from PBMCs. The rearrangement uses TRBV5-8 and TRBJ2-7; a possible D gene is TRBD1 (6 bases). The TCR comes from a young man in good health. Some clones in this sample may be carry-over from other donors' samples. This CDR3 reads CASSFRTATYEQYF. In DNA form, the CDR3 reads TGTGCCAGCAGCTTCCGGACAGCAACCTACGAGCAGTACTTC.